These 4 T cell receptor beta chains were sequenced from one sample in a study of PD-1 blockade in classical Hodgkin lymphoma. This table comes from immunoSEQ multiplex PCR, and its TCRdb copy is limited to in-frame clones, with some not included. There are some 60,000 clones in the sample; over 75% occur only once, and approximately 16% lies in the top ten. Following autologous stem cell transplantation, relapse occurred in every patient, and exposure to brentuximab vedotin varied. The sequenced sample was peripheral blood mononuclear cells (PBMCs), obtained at baseline. These receptors were obtained from a human donor with classical Hodgkin lymphoma.

The rearrangement joins TRBV11-1 to TRBJ2-7; D not resolved. Trimming stripped 1 base from V and 6 bases from J, with 19 bases between. This CDR3 has 16 residues. CDR1 SGHAT and CDR2 FQDESV come from the germline V gene (reference sequence). The CDR3 nucleotides read TGTGCCAGCAGCTTAGTAGAGGCAAACCTTTTGTCCGAGCAGTACTTC. It is translated as CASSLVEANLLSEQYF.

Turning to this clone: The junction shows a germline mismatch at one end, possibly a read error. This chain connects TRBV6-5 to TRBJ2-7, with 7 positions matching TRBD1. CDR1 is MNHEY, CDR2 SVGAGI, per germline. The CDR3 loop spans 14 amino acids. In nucleotides, the CDR3 is TGTGCCAGCAGTGACTCGGACAGGTACTACGAGCAGTACTTC. Translation gives CASSDSDRYYEQYF.

This chain uses TRBV7-6 with TRBJ2-7, with D uncertain. This CDR3 spans 16 amino acids. Germline V gene lookup returns CDR1 SGHVS and CDR2 FNYEAQ. The germline V and J ends were trimmed by 0 bases and 3 bases, with 15 bases remaining between them. In DNA, the CDR3 is TGTGCCAGCAGCTTAGCGGCTGGATCAGAAAACTACGAGCAGTACTTC. Protein: CASSLAAGSENYEQYF.

The genes are TRBV6-5 and TRBJ1-1, with 8 bases identical to TRBD1. Germline CDR1 MNHEY, CDR2 SVGAGI. Trimming took 4 bases from V and 11 from J; bases not matched to a gene: 15. CDR3 length: 15 residues. The CDR3 loop reads CASSLIPGQDFGAFF. In DNA, the CDR3 is TGTGCCAGCAGTTTAATACCGGGACAGGATTTTGGGGCTTTCTTT.